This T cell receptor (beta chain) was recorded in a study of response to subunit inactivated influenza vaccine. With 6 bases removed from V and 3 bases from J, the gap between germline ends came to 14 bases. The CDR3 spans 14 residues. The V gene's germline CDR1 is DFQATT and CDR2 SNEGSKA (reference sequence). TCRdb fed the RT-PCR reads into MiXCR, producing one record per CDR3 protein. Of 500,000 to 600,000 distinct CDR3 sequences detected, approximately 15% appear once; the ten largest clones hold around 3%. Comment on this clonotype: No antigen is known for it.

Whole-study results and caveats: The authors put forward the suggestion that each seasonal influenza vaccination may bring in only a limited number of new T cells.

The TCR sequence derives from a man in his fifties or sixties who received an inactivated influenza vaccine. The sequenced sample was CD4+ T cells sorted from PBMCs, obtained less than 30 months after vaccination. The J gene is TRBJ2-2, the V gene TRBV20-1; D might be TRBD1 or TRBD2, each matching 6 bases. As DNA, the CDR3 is TGCAGTGCAAAGGGGGGCTACTACACCGGGGAGCTGTTTTTT. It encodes CSAKGGYYTGELFF.